The source of this T cell receptor (beta chain) is a study of blood T cell repertoires in COVID-19. Study as a whole: The samples span acute and convalescent COVID-19 from the United States, Italy and Spain. T cells, B-cell-depleted T cells, or PBMCs provided the cDNA or gDNA that served as material.

By sample share, this clone is hyperexpanded. Per the authors' pipeline: Amplification with reference gene primers provided the estimates of nucleated cell counts. TCRdb keeps only in-frame clones here, not all; method: immunoSEQ multiplex PCR. Clone size and the V and J calls come from that table; the DNA yielded D and trimming. This table holds tens of thousands of clones, 80% to 90% found once. V lost 5 bases to trimming and J lost 6 bases, with 13 bases between them. CDR3 length: 13 residues. Germline CDR1 is MDHEN and CDR2 is SYDVKM. This TCR was recovered from a man at least 80 years old in a cohort sampled during active COVID-19. This rearrangement joins TRBV28 to TRBJ1-2; D remains ambiguous. Specimen: peripheral blood. CDR3 residues: CASSLGGADGYTF. CDR3 nucleotide sequence: TGTGCCAGCAGTCTTGGAGGCGCGGATGGCTACACCTTC.